The 4 T cell receptor beta chains below come from one sample, sequenced in a study of cytomegalovirus exposure and HLA in healthy donors. A multiplex PCR was run with 60 Vbeta primers and 13 Jbeta primers. Libraries were prepared by immunoSEQ multiplex PCR; TCRdb keeps only in-frame clonotypes and omits some of them. The repertoire holds 70,000 or so clones, with about 70% as singletons. The sample was PBMCs. These receptors came from a woman aged 30 to 39 in good health and CMV-seronegative.

The chain joins TRBV10-3 to TRBJ1-1; TRBD1 matches 9 bases. From germline, CDR1 is ENHRY and CDR2 SYGVKD. CDR3 size: 13 residues. Unmatched junction bases numbered 0, after V lost 6 bases and J lost 1 base. In DNA, the CDR3 is TGTGCCATCAGACAGGGGGCGAACACTGAAGCTTTCTTT. This sequence encodes CAIRQGANTEAFF.

This clone was seen only once. J is TRBJ1-1 and V is TRBV30, with 9 positions matching TRBD1. V lost 0 bases, J lost 11 bases, and 10 bases stayed unmatched. From germline, CDR1 is GTSNPN and CDR2 SVGIG (reference sequence). CDR3 length equals 14 residues. The chain's CDR3 is CAWSVVWGQGFAFF. For the CDR3, the DNA is TGTGCCTGGAGTGTGGTCTGGGGACAGGGATTCGCTTTCTTT.

The rearrangement uses TRBV25-1 and TRBJ2-7, with TRBD1 identical over 10 bases. The CDR3 totals 12 residues. V lost 8 bases, J lost 3 bases, and 1 base stayed unmatched. Per the germline V gene, CDR1 is MGHDK and CDR2 is SYGVNS. CDR3 amino acids: CASRDRGYEQYF. As DNA, the CDR3 is TGTGCCAGCCGGGACAGGGGCTACGAGCAGTACTTC.

This chain links TRBV11-2 with TRBJ2-1; D gene uncertain. The length of the CDR3 is 13 residues. From germline, CDR1 is SGHAT and CDR2 FQNNGV. The V and J ends lost 0 bases and 5 bases respectively, with 5 bases between them. The CDR3: CASSLDRHNEQFF. CDR3 nucleotide sequence: TGTGCCAGCAGCTTAGACAGGCACAATGAGCAGTTCTTC.